Each of the 20 T cell receptor beta chains below was sequenced from the same sample in a study of blood T cell repertoires in COVID-19. Data came from immunoSEQ multiplex PCR; TCRdb stores just in-frame clones and leaves some out. The repertoire consists of roughly 220,000 clones, with approximately 80% occurring once and the leading ten covering roughly 1.3%. Sequenced input: PBMCs or T cells enriched from blood (not recorded which). These receptors all stem from a middle-aged woman with acute COVID-19.

The gene calls are TRBV6-5 and TRBJ2-7; tentative D call: TRBD1 (5 bases). The V end was cut by 2 bases, the J end by 2 bases, with 10 bases between. Germline V gene lookup returns CDR1 MNHEY and CDR2 SVGAGI. This CDR3 has 14 amino acids. CDR3 residues: CASSYAGPTYEQYF. DNA for the CDR3: TGTGCCAGCAGTTACGCAGGGCCCACCTACGAGCAGTACTTC.

V gene TRBV28 combines with J gene TRBJ2-5; perhaps TRBD2 as D (5 bases). Looked up from germline, CDR1 is MDHEN and CDR2 is SYDVKM. The CDR3 totals 15 residues. Trimming stripped 6 bases from V and 5 bases from J, with 19 bases between. CDR3 protein: CASSFPGSGWETQYF. Written as DNA, the CDR3 is TGTGCCAGCAGCTTCCCTGGATCGGGGTGGGAGACCCAGTACTTC.

This chain joins TRBV19 and TRBJ1-5, with D hard to call. V was pared by 7 bases and J by 3 bases, with 19 bases between. In germline, CDR1 is LNHDA, CDR2 SQIVND (reference sequence). This CDR3 comprises 16 residues. CDR3: CASMENGVFPNQPQHF. The CDR3, as DNA: TGTGCCAGTATGGAAAACGGGGTATTCCCCAATCAGCCCCAGCATTTT.

This clone has only a few counts. The rearrangement joins TRBV28 to TRBJ1-1; unclear D gene. The V gene lost 7 bases and the J gene lost 4 bases, with 10 bases spanning the gap. The germline V gene encodes CDR1 MDHEN and CDR2 SYDVKM. The CDR3 sequence is 12 residues long. In DNA, the CDR3 is TGTGCCAGCACCTCCAAGCCCACTGAAGCTTTCTTT. This codes for CASTSKPTEAFF.

The chain links TRBV7-3 to TRBJ2-3, with 10 bases that match TRBD2. The V gene's germline CDR1 is SGHTA and CDR2 FQGTGA. The V gene end was trimmed by 4 bases and the J gene end by 4 bases; junction bases not matched to a gene: 8. CDR3 length: 16 residues. The CDR3, as DNA: TGTGCCAGCAGCTCACAAAGAGCGGGAGGGGCAGATACGCAGTATTTT. As protein: CASSSQRAGGADTQYF.

The rearrangement uses TRBV7-9 and TRBJ1-6, with a weak D call TRBD1 (5 bases). V gave up 5 bases and J gave up 14 bases, with 13 bases separating them. This CDR3 spans 12 amino acids. Germline values: CDR1 SEHNR, CDR2 FQNEAQ (reference sequence). CDR3 nucleotides: TGTGCCAGCAGCGGAGACAGCCGGGCCCTCCACTTT. Amino acids: CASSGDSRALHF.

The chain recombines TRBV29-1 with TRBJ2-1, with TRBD1 identical over 7 bases. V was pared by 1 base and J by 0 bases, with 0 bases of the junction left unmatched. The CDR3 has 14 residues. Looked up from germline, CDR1 is SQVTM and CDR2 is ANQGSEA. CDR3 coding DNA: TGCAGCGTTGAAGGACAGGGCTCCTACAATGAGCAGTTCTTC. It codes for CSVEGQGSYNEQFF.

CDR3 sequence: CASSLSKGQGWAEAFF. As DNA, the CDR3 is TGTGCCAGCAGTTTATCGAAAGGGCAGGGGTGGGCTGAAGCTTTCTTT. The rearrangement links TRBV27 to TRBJ1-1, with D possibly matching TRBD1 (6 bases). The CDR3 covers 16 residues. CDR1 and CDR2 (germline): MNHEY, SMNVEV (reference sequence). Trimming removed 0 bases from V and 6 bases from J, with 17 bases in between.

To note about this clone: The same CDR3 also results from other DNA sequences found in this sample. The rearrangement links TRBV5-1 to TRBJ2-7; TRBD2 agrees at 7 bases. Per germline, CDR1 SGHRS and CDR2 YFSETQ. The trim removed 7 bases at V and 1 base at J, leaving 8 bases unmatched. The length of the CDR3 is 14 residues. CDR3 amino acids: CASSGLAASYEQYF. CDR3 sequence (DNA): TGCGCCAGCTCGGGCCTAGCGGCTTCCTACGAGCAGTACTTC.

V gene TRBV5-1 combines with J gene TRBJ2-7, with D possibly being TRBD1 (6 bases). The CDR3 covers 15 residues. V lost 0 bases to trimming and J lost 2 bases, with 12 bases between them. In germline, CDR1 is SGHRS, CDR2 YFSETQ. CDR3 DNA sequence: TGCGCCAGCAGCTTGGGGGGCAGGGGAACCTACGAGCAGTACTTC. This encodes CASSLGGRGTYEQYF.

The rearrangement links TRBV3-1 (or the pseudogene TRBV3-2) to TRBJ2-3; 12 nucleotides match TRBD2. The CDR3 sequence is 18 residues long. Germline lookup yields CDR1 LGHDT and CDR2 YNNKEL (reference sequence). V dropped 1 base and J dropped 1; count of bases not matched to a gene: 6. The CDR3 spells CASSQGFTSGGRTDTQYF. As DNA, the CDR3 is TGTGCCAGCAGCCAAGGTTTTACTAGCGGGGGGCGCACAGATACGCAGTATTTT.

This clone has only one observation. This chain connects TRBV5-1 to TRBJ2-3, with 8 bases matching TRBD2. CDR3 length equals 16 residues. Germline V gives CDR1 SGHRS, CDR2 YFSETQ. With V trimmed by 0 bases and J by 1 base, 4 bases remained unmatched. CDR3 in DNA: TGCGCCAGCAGCTTGGCCGGGGGGGCCGGCACAGATACGCAGTATTTT. Amino acid sequence: CASSLAGGAGTDTQYF.

V is TRBV10-3 and J is TRBJ2-1; TRBD2 aligns across 13 bases. CDR3 length equals 15 residues. CDR1 ENHRY and CDR2 SYGVKD come from the germline V gene. V shed 7 bases and J 5 bases; nucleotides not matched to a gene: 5. CDR3 sequence reads: CAITATSGGNNEQFF. CDR3 bases: TGTGCCATCACCGCGACTAGCGGGGGGAACAATGAGCAGTTCTTC.

This clone appeared a few times. This chain uses TRBV2 with TRBJ1-2, with D possibly TRBD1 on 5 matching bases. The V gene's germline CDR1 is SNHLY and CDR2 FYNNEI. The CDR3 extends over 12 amino acids. Trimming took off 7 bases at V and 5 bases at J, with 11 bases between the two ends. The CDR3 here is CASTEDRYGYTF. CDR3 DNA: TGTGCCAGCACCGAAGACAGATATGGCTACACCTTC. The variable domain in full, with the rest retrieved from reference TRBV2 and TRBJ1-2, is EPEVTQTPSHQVTQMGQEVILRCVPISNHLYFYWYRQILGQKVEFLVSFYNNEISEKSEIFDDQFSVERPDGSNFTLKIRSTKLEDSAMYFCASTEDRYGYTFGSGTRLTVV.

This clone has only one observation. The chain carries TRBV5-4 and TRBJ1-2, with a possible D match to TRBD1 (6 bases). The V and J ends lost 4 bases and 6 bases respectively, with 16 bases between them. This CDR3 has 14 residues. Per the germline V gene, CDR1 is SGHNT and CDR2 is YYREEE (reference sequence). This chain's CDR3 is CASSTATGTNGYTF. CDR3 sequence (DNA): TGTGCCAGCAGCACGGCAACAGGGACCAATGGCTACACCTTC.

This chain links TRBV25-1 with TRBJ2-1; 9 nucleotides agree with TRBD2. The V segment lost 4 bases and the J segment 6 bases; nucleotides outside the gene matches: 7. Germline CDR1 MGHDK, CDR2 SYGVNS. This CDR3 region has 15 residues. CDR3 nucleotide sequence: TGTGCCAGCAGTGTGGGTAGCGGGAGTGGCAATGAGCAGTTCTTC. Its protein is CASSVGSGSGNEQFF. Full variable domain (remainder filled in from reference TRBV25-1 and TRBJ2-1): EADIYQTPRYLVIGTGKKITLECSQTMGHDKMYWYQQDPGMELHLIHYSYGVNSTEKGDLSSESTVSRIRTEHFPLTLESARPSHTSQYLCASSVGSGSGNEQFFGPGTRLTVL.

The genes are TRBV9 and TRBJ2-1; 9 bases map to TRBD2. V lost 2 bases and J lost 5; bases outside the gene matches: 11. The germline V gene has CDR1 SGDLS and CDR2 YYNGEE. This CDR3 comprises 17 residues. In DNA, the CDR3 is TGTGCCAGCAGCGTGGACTCCAGCGGGGGGCCGGACAATGAGCAGTTCTTC. It codes for CASSVDSSGGPDNEQFF.

V usage is TRBV7-9 and J usage is TRBJ1-3, with D possibly TRBD1 on 6 matching bases. The CDR3 is 16 residues long. V lost 5 bases, J lost 3 bases, and 17 bases lay in between. Germline-derived CDR1 and CDR2 are SEHNR and FQNEAQ (reference sequence). The CDR3 here is CASSLTGDNLGNTIYF. DNA of the CDR3: TGTGCCAGCAGCCTGACAGGTGACAATCTTGGAAACACCATATATTTT.

The chain employs TRBV15 and TRBJ1-5; perhaps TRBD1 as D (6 bases). The CDR3 totals 19 residues. V dropped 5 bases and J dropped 0 bases, with 23 bases sitting between them. From germline, CDR1 is LNHNV and CDR2 YYDKDF (reference sequence). The CDR3 region is CATSGGGTLAENSNQPQHF. CDR3 nucleotide sequence: TGTGCCACCAGCGGAGGGGGGACACTCGCTGAAAATAGCAATCAGCCCCAGCATTTT.

The chain joins TRBV2 to TRBJ2-5, with 8 bases identical to TRBD2. The CDR3 runs 15 residues. After removal of 7 bases from V and 4 bases from J, the junction contained 11 bases not matched to a gene. Germline V gives CDR1 SNHLY, CDR2 FYNNEI. This CDR3 is CASKYLRGGTETQYF. DNA for the CDR3: TGTGCCAGCAAGTATCTGCGCGGGGGGACAGAGACCCAGTACTTC.